The following is a TCR beta chain sequence with its context. This record belongs to a study of blood T cell repertoires in COVID-19. Study-level information: The United States, Italy and Spain provided the acute and convalescent COVID-19 samples. The analysed material was cDNA or gDNA that came from T cells, B-cell-depleted T cells, or PBMCs.

Per the study methods: Amplification from reference gene primers served as the basis for estimated nucleated cell counts. Profiling relied on immunoSEQ multiplex PCR, and the TCRdb table lists in-frame clones only, not all of them. V, J and clone size were drawn from that table, and D and trimming were deduced from the DNA. In the table there are more than 25,000 clones, approximately 90% of which are singletons. CDR1 and CDR2 from the germline V gene are SGHRS and YFSETQ. The CDR3 consists of 12 residues. Trimming took 7 bases from V and 4 from J; bases not matched to a gene: 2. The sample comprised peripheral blood. The receptor comes from a human donor in a cohort sampled during active COVID-19. The chain employs TRBV5-1 and TRBJ1-2; 9 nucleotides agree with TRBD1. The CDR3 DNA reads TGCGCCAGCGGACAGGGGAGCTATGGCTACACCTTC. This encodes CASGQGSYGYTF.